Listed below are T cell receptor delta chains from one sample, sequenced in a study of Vδ1+ human thymocytes. TCRdb processed the multiplex PCR reads again with the CATT caller. Counted here are 20,000 to 25,000 delta-chain clones, 6.5% to 10% occurring once; the ten biggest clones make up approximately 1%. Sequenced: Vdelta1+ gamma-delta thymocytes from the thymus. The receptors were sampled from a child under two years old who had congenital heart surgery. Each CDR3 is given with its conserved first and last residue. Fields, in order: clone size, D gene, V gene, J gene, CDR3 protein, CDR3 DNA. A D gene is named only where the DNA matches it firmly. For some rows the clone size is stated as once, few or many, or as a class when expanded; others skip it.

-	TRDD3	TRDV1	TRDJ1	CALGEGNRLGDTDKLIF	TGTGCTCTTGGGGAAGGGAATCGACTGGGGGATACCGATAAACTCATCTTT
-	TRDD3	TRDV1	TRDJ1	CALGRYYWGIGTDKLIF	TGTGCTCTTGGGCGTTACTACTGGGGGATAGGCACCGATAAACTCATCTTT
few	-	TRDV1	TRDJ1	CALGERTPLYTDKLIF	TGTGCTCTTGGGGAACGGACGCCCTTGTACACCGATAAACTCATCTTT
few	-	TRDV1	TRDJ1	CALGELGERLYTDKLIF	TGTGCTCTTGGGGAACTGGGGGAACGGTTATACACCGATAAACTCATCTTT
few	TRDD3	TRDV1	TRDJ1	CALGELSTGGYADKLIF	TGTGCTCTTGGGGAACTTAGTACTGGGGGATACGCCGATAAACTCATCTTT
few	TRDD3	TRDV1	TRDJ1	CALGEQSSTGGYAAPTDKLIF	TGTGCTCTTGGGGAACAGAGTTCCACTGGGGGATACGCAGCCCCAACCGATAAACTCATCTTT
few	-	TRDV1	TRDJ1	CALGESPLLGPTTDKLIF	TGTGCTCTTGGGGAAAGCCCCCTACTGGGACCCACGACCGATAAACTCATCTTT
few	-	TRDV1	TRDJ1	CALGELPTTYGSYTDKLIF	TGTGCTCTTGGGGAACTACCTACTACGTACGGGTCCTACACCGATAAACTCATCTTT
-	TRDD3	TRDV1	TRDJ1	CALGAWTLGDTDKLIF	TGTGCTCTTGGGGCGTGGACCCTGGGGGACACCGATAAACTCATCTTT
few	TRDD3	TRDV1	TRDJ1	CALGELPSYGGYTVQLIF	TGTGCTCTTGGGGAACTCCCGTCCTACGGGGGATATACCGTTCAACTCATCTTT
-	-	TRDV1	TRDJ1	CALGASELAGDKLIF	TGTGCTCTTGGGGCCTCGGAATTGGCGGGCGATAAACTCATCTTT
-	TRDD3	TRDV1	TRDJ1	CALGEYWGILIHTDKLIF	TGTGCTCTTGGGGAGTACTGGGGGATCCTAATCCACACCGATAAACTCATCTTT
-	TRDD3	TRDV1	TRDJ1	CALGDPSRQWGIPHTDKLIF	TGTGCTCTTGGGGATCCTTCGCGGCAATGGGGGATACCCCACACCGATAAACTCATCTTT
-	TRDD3	TRDV1	TRDJ1	CALSGWGIGNGRDTDKLIF	TGTGCTCTTTCCGGCTGGGGGATAGGCAATGGCCGGGACACCGATAAACTCATCTTT
few	TRDD2	TRDV1	TRDJ1	CALGERHSYGGLNPTSDKLIF	TGTGCTCTTGGGGAAAGACATTCCTACGGGGGGCTTAATCCTACCTCCGATAAACTCATCTTT
-	-	TRDV1	TRDJ1	CALGELGPSAAADKLIF	TGTGCTCTTGGGGAACTCGGCCCCTCGGCGGCGGCCGATAAACTCATCTTT
few	-	TRDV1	TRDJ1	CALGEGGRTRYTNKLIF	TGTGCTCTTGGGGAAGGGGGTCGGACTCGGTACACCAATAAACTCATCTTT
-	-	TRDV1	TRDJ1	CALGEECILPFNGKDKLIF	TGTGCTCTTGGGGAAGAATGTATCCTGCCGTTTAACGGCAAGGATAAACTCATCTTT
-	TRDD3	TRDV1	TRDJ1	CALGELAPIITGDPCYTDKLIF	TGTGCTCTTGGGGAACTAGCACCTATAATTACTGGGGACCCCTGCTACACCGATAAACTCATCTTT
medium-sized	TRDD3	TRDV2	TRDJ1	CACDTVRLGANTDKLIF	TGTGCCTGTGACACGGTCCGACTGGGGGCCAACACCGATAAACTCATCTTT
few	TRDD3	TRDV1	TRDJ1	CALQSAQIWGTPKLIF	TGTGCTCTCCAGTCGGCACAAATATGGGGGACGCCTAAACTCATCTTT
few	-	TRDV1	TRDJ1	CALGGRSRQVGGLIF	TGTGCTCTTGGGGGACGAAGTCGACAGGTGGGCGGACTCATCTTT
-	-	TRDV1	TRDJ1	CALASYVDTHNDKLIF	TGTGCTCTTGCTTCCTACGTGGATACGCACAACGATAAACTCATCTTT
-	TRDD3	TRDV1	TRDJ1	CALGLRSFFLRAGGYSWTDKLIF	TGTGCTCTTGGCCTAAGGTCTTTTTTCCTACGTGCCGGGGGATACAGTTGGACCGATAAACTCATCTTT
-	TRDD3	TRDV1	TRDJ1	CALGKQPSYTLPPVNWGILQDKLIF	TGTGCTCTTGGGAAGCAACCTTCCTACACTTTACCCCCCGTAAACTGGGGGATACTCCAGGATAAACTCATCTTT
few	TRDD3	TRDV1	TRDJ2	CALGELPLTGGYSSAAQLFF	TGTGCTCTTGGGGAACTTCCCCTTACTGGGGGATACTCCTCGGCAGCACAACTCTTCTTT
-	TRDD3	TRDV1	TRDJ1	CALGELVARWGIRNKAYTDKLIF	TGTGCTCTTGGGGAACTTGTCGCTCGCTGGGGGATACGCAATAAGGCGTACACCGATAAACTCATCTTT
-	-	TRDV1	TRDJ1	CALGELLSLPLFPVHDKLIF	TGTGCTCTTGGGGAACTACTTAGCCTTCCCCTTTTTCCCGTCCACGATAAACTCATCTTT
-	-	TRDV1	TRDJ1	CALGELGNPSYTDKLIF	TGTGCTCTTGGGGAACTGGGGAACCCGTCGTACACCGATAAACTCATCTTT
-	TRDD3	TRDV1	TRDJ1	CALGGLLGWGPDKLIF	TGTGCTCTTGGGGGACTCCTAGGCTGGGGGCCCGATAAACTCATCTTT
few	TRDD3	TRDV1	TRDJ1	CALGECARPSQMYWGVPDKLIF	TGTGCTCTTGGGGAATGCGCTAGGCCTTCCCAGATGTACTGGGGGGTCCCCGATAAACTCATCTTT
medium-sized	TRDD3	TRDV1	TRDJ1	CALGELAPTGIPDTDKLIF	TGTGCTCTTGGGGAACTGGCTCCTACGGGGATACCAGACACCGATAAACTCATCTTT
-	-	TRDV1	TRDJ1	CALGDPGPTVWSTDKLIF	TGTGCTCTTGGGGACCCCGGGCCTACCGTCTGGTCCACCGATAAACTCATCTTT
few	-	TRDV1	TRDJ1	CALGEPSSDKLIF	TGTGCTCTTGGGGAGCCTTCTTCCGATAAACTCATCTTT
few	-	TRDV1	TRDJ1	CALGEPHPSYRDSGGHLTDKLIF	TGTGCTCTTGGGGAACCACACCCTTCCTACAGAGACTCTGGGGGACACCTGACCGATAAACTCATCTTT
-	-	TRDV1	TRDJ1	CALGTPRDYTDKLIF	TGTGCTCTTGGGACCCCTCGGGACTACACCGATAAACTCATCTTT
-	TRDD3	TRDV1	TRDJ1	CALGERFSLTGGYTDKLIF	TGTGCTCTTGGGGAACGGTTCTCACTTACTGGGGGATACACCGATAAACTCATCTTT
-	TRDD2	TRDV1	TRDJ1	CALGERTPSYVSGGLKLIF	TGTGCTCTTGGGGAACGGACGCCTTCCTACGTATCGGGGGGTTTGAAACTCATCTTT
-	TRDD3	TRDV1	TRDJ1	CALGWWGYAADKLIF	TGTGCTCTTGGGTGGTGGGGATACGCTGCCGATAAACTCATCTTT
few	TRDD3	TRDV2	TRDJ1	CACDTGGYPRLIF	TGTGCCTGTGACACTGGGGGATACCCTCGACTCATCTTT
-	TRDD3	TRDV1	TRDJ1	CALGKPPWGISPYTDKLIF	TGTGCTCTTGGGAAGCCGCCTTGGGGGATATCTCCGTACACCGATAAACTCATCTTT